These T cell receptor beta chains were read from a single sample in a study of CXCR3-negative and CXCR3-positive naive CD8 T cells. TCRdb reworked the 5' RACE reads into one entry per CDR3 protein, no DNA. The table for this sample gives over 70,000 distinct CDR3 sequences. Material for sequencing was naive CXCR3- CD8+ T cells from blood. Receptors originate from a human donor in good health. Some clones in this sample may be carry-over from other donors' samples. Both conserved end residues are part of each CDR3.

v_call	j_call	cdr3_aa
TRBV27	TRBJ1-4	CASRDMEEKLFF
TRBV7-9	TRBJ2-7	CASSFSGRDHEQYF
TRBV20-1	TRBJ2-7	CSAHNWEGGHYEQYF
TRBV10-3	TRBJ2-2	CAISESQGSWNTGELFF
TRBV7-9	TRBJ2-3	CASSAFSGGPRTDTQYF
TRBV29-1	TRBJ1-1	CSVEGVETEAFF
TRBV5-1	TRBJ2-1	CASSPSERVYNEQFF
TRBV6-5	TRBJ2-1	CASSPGQGYHEQFF
TRBV6-5	TRBJ2-3	CASSYGDSSTDTQYF
TRBV11-3	TRBJ2-1	CASSSRLAGGYNEQFF
TRBV7-8	TRBJ2-7	CASSLAAGGEQYF
TRBV2	TRBJ2-7	CASSGGTVPPHEQYF
TRBV12-3/TRBV12-4	TRBJ2-5	CASGTVEKETQYF
TRBV14	TRBJ2-3	CASSPRFRSTMDTQYF
TRBV5-1	TRBJ2-1	CASSLTREGLNNEQFF
TRBV12-3/TRBV12-4	TRBJ2-5	CASSLEYQETQYF
TRBV7-9	TRBJ2-1	CASSPLAGASYNEQFF
TRBV12-3/TRBV12-4	TRBJ2-7	CASSLASLVYEQYF
TRBV7-9	TRBJ2-7	CASSGLTVYEQYF
TRBV28	TRBJ2-7	CASTETRLAGEQYF
TRBV14	TRBJ2-4	CASSQDESIQYF
TRBV3-1	TRBJ2-1	CASSQRRDGSYNEQFF
TRBV28	TRBJ2-7	CASSPNDEQYF
TRBV20-1	TRBJ2-7	CSARDRLYEQYF
TRBV28	TRBJ2-1	CASSSNPTRGGGDNSYNEQFF
TRBV7-3	TRBJ2-1	CASSPDSGGYSSYNEQFF
TRBV9	TRBJ1-2	CASSEPATGDLYGYTF
TRBV3-1	TRBJ2-3	CASSQEAGGAPDTQYF
TRBV20-1	TRBJ2-7	CSARDSGTSGSFSYEQYF
TRBV7-9	TRBJ2-7	CASSYPGGVSSYEQYF
TRBV5-4	TRBJ1-2	CASSLITGDYGYTF
TRBV5-1	TRBJ2-7	CASSFELTIPYEQYF
TRBV28	TRBJ1-1	CASRGQFVAFF
TRBV18	TRBJ2-3	CASSPLRGNADTQYF
TRBV13	TRBJ1-2	CASSLAGHYGYTF
TRBV19	TRBJ2-1	CASSTGTSGRPINEQFF
TRBV19	TRBJ1-1	CASKWGNTEAFF
TRBV15	TRBJ1-1	CATSRDREMNPEAFF
TRBV30	TRBJ2-1	CAWTSGRYNEQFF
TRBV10-3	TRBJ2-1	CAISESIDGEPEQFF
TRBV11-1	TRBJ2-7	CASSPGTPGSVYEQYF
TRBV28	TRBJ2-7	CASSFEGLPYEQYF
TRBV29-1	TRBJ2-7	CSVEVGVRQGGNYEQYF
TRBV5-1	TRBJ2-7	CASSFTSGEDEQYF
TRBV7-6	TRBJ2-2	CASSSDGLAGVRDTGELFF
TRBV2	TRBJ2-7	CASSEAPERRSSYEQYF
TRBV9	TRBJ2-2	CASSDSGSNTGELFF
TRBV4-3	TRBJ2-1	CASSQDRATGDEQFF
TRBV29-1	TRBJ2-5	CSVEEGTAYQETQYF
TRBV28	TRBJ1-2	CASSSPRTNYGYTF
TRBV29-1	TRBJ2-2	CSVEPNSGELFF
TRBV7-2	TRBJ2-2	CASSLGSGALGTGELFF